What follows are 20 T cell receptor beta chains derived from one specimen sequenced in a study of T-cell memory formation after mild COVID-19. TCRdb reprocessed the 5' RACE reads with MiXCR, giving one entry per CDR3 protein. The sample holds about 610,000 distinct CDR3 sequences; 15% to 20% are singletons and the top ten take roughly 7.7%. The source material was PBMCs or a T cell subset sorted from them (not recorded which). These TCRs come from an adult woman who had mild COVID-19 (a few samples of this study predate the infection). Cell type and time point are not known.

This clonotype has only a few counts. V and J are TRBV27 and TRBJ1-4; D may be TRBD1 (6 bases). Germline CDR1 reads MNHEY; CDR2 reads SMNVEV (reference sequence). The germline V and J ends were trimmed by 4 bases and 4 bases, with 16 bases remaining between them. The length of the CDR3 is 16 residues. The CDR3 DNA reads TGTGCCAGCAGTTGGGCTGTGGGGGGCGTTAATGAAAAACTGTTTTTT. Its protein is CASSWAVGGVNEKLFF.

This clonotype was seen more than once but under ten times. The V gene is TRBV20-1, the J gene TRBJ1-1; D is possibly TRBD1 (6 bases). Trimming shortened V by 0 bases and J by 3 bases, and 14 bases separated the two germline ends. Germline CDR1 DFQATT, CDR2 SNEGSKA (reference sequence). This CDR3 has 15 amino acids. The CDR3: CSARDWRGADTEAFF. The CDR3 coding sequence is TGCAGTGCTAGAGATTGGAGGGGGGCTGACACTGAAGCTTTCTTT.

The gene calls are TRBV24-1 and TRBJ2-1; 11 bases agree with TRBD2. The CDR3 covers 14 residues. CDR1 and CDR2 (germline): KGHDR, SFDVKD. V dropped 5 bases and J dropped 10; count of bases not matched to a gene: 6. As DNA, the CDR3 is TGTGCCACCAGTGTTGTAGCGGGAGGGTCGGAGCAGTTCTTC. Translating it yields CATSVVAGGSEQFF.

The rearrangement uses TRBV6-2 or TRBV6-3 and TRBJ1-5; 7 bases are a match to TRBD1. This CDR3 spans 17 amino acids. V shed 4 bases, J shed 0 bases, and the junction held 9 bases outside the gene matches. Germline V CDR1 and CDR2: MNHEY, SVGEGT. CDR3 amino acids: CASSSIRTGASNQPQHF. DNA for the CDR3: TGTGCCAGCAGTTCGATTCGGACAGGAGCTAGCAATCAGCCCCAGCATTTT.

This clonotype has only a few counts. The genes are TRBV11-2 and TRBJ2-2; the D is unclear. From germline, CDR1 is SGHAT and CDR2 FQNNGV. V lost 5 bases to trimming and J lost 10 bases, with 8 bases between them. The CDR3 spans 11 residues. DNA for the CDR3: TGTGCCAGCAGCCTTACAGAGGAGCTGTTTTTT. Its protein is CASSLTEELFF. Looking up the rest from reference TRBV11-2 and TRBJ2-2 gives the full variable domain: EAGVAQSPRYKIIEKRQSVAFWCNPISGHATLYWYQQILGQGPKLLIQFQNNGVVDDSQLPKDRFSAERLKGVDSTLKIQPAKLEDSAVYLCASSLTEELFFGEGSRLTVL.

This clonotype was seen more than once but under ten times. This rearrangement joins TRBV21-1 to TRBJ2-7. TRBV21-1 is classified as a pseudogene. The CDR3 sequence is 12 residues long. CDR3: CASTDISYEQYF. CDR3 sequence (DNA): TGTGCCAGCACCGACATAAGCTACGAGCAGTACTTC.

This clonotype was seen a few times. The CDR3 region is CASSLLPSRGGPEAFF. CDR3 DNA sequence: TGTGCCAGCAGCTTACTCCCTTCCAGGGGAGGCCCTGAAGCTTTCTTT. The gene calls are TRBV7-9 and TRBJ1-1; D is possibly TRBD1 (6 bases). CDR3 length: 16 residues. V was cut by 2 bases and J by 6 bases, with 19 bases left in between. The germline V gene has CDR1 SEHNR and CDR2 FQNEAQ (reference sequence).

The V call is TRBV20-1, the J call TRBJ1-5; TRBD1 aligns across 7 bases. V shed 4 bases, J shed 0 bases, and the junction held 9 bases outside the gene matches. The CDR3 spans 16 residues. CDR1 is DFQATT and CDR2 is SNEGSKA in the germline V gene (reference sequence). CDR3 protein: CSAIEGGHYSNQPQHF. The CDR3 coding sequence is TGCAGTGCTATAGAAGGGGGCCATTATAGCAATCAGCCCCAGCATTTT.

This chain joins TRBV30 and TRBJ2-1; 8 bases map to TRBD2. V gave up 1 base and J gave up 0 bases; unmatched junction bases: 2. Per germline, CDR1 GTSNPN and CDR2 SVGIG (reference sequence). The CDR3 spans 15 residues. The CDR3, as DNA: TGTGCCTGGAGTGCCAGCGGGAGCTCCTACAATGAGCAGTTCTTC. This encodes CAWSASGSSYNEQFF.

The V and J genes are TRBV5-1 and TRBJ1-2, with no clear D. Germline loops: CDR1 SGHRS, CDR2 YFSETQ. The CDR3 covers 15 residues. V lost 0 bases to trimming and J lost 0 bases, with 9 bases between them. CDR3 nucleotides: TGCGCCAGCAGCTTGGGGCGAGGCGCTAACTATGGCTACACCTTC. Its translation is CASSLGRGANYGYTF.

This rearrangement joins TRBV20-1 to TRBJ2-7; 7 bases map to TRBD2. The CDR3 is 13 amino acids. The junction had 9 bases not matched to a gene; V was cut back by 6 bases and J by 4 bases. Per the germline V gene, CDR1 is DFQATT and CDR2 is SNEGSKA (reference sequence). The DNA of the CDR3 is TGCAGTGCAACAGAGACTAGCCGTTACGAGCAGTACTTC. As protein: CSATETSRYEQYF.

This clonotype was seen only a few times. The chain employs TRBV2 and TRBJ1-5, with 7 positions matching TRBD1. The CDR3 is 14 amino acids. The germline V gene encodes CDR1 SNHLY and CDR2 FYNNEI. V shed 5 bases and J 7 bases; nucleotides not matched to a gene: 8. The CDR3 bases are TGTGCCAGCAGTCTAGGACAGGCAAGGCAGCCCCAGCATTTT. This gives the protein CASSLGQARQPQHF.

This clonotype was found a few times. The chain combines TRBV6-5 with TRBJ2-5; 9 bases agree with TRBD2. The germline gives CDR1 MNHEY, CDR2 SVGAGI. With V trimmed by 2 bases and J by 1 base, 8 bases remained unmatched. The CDR3 length is 17 residues. CDR3 protein: CASSYGSGSGVQETQYF. CDR3 DNA: TGTGCCAGCAGTTACGGTAGCGGGAGTGGAGTCCAAGAGACCCAGTACTTC.

This clonotype has ten or more counts. The chain links TRBV6-5 to TRBJ2-3; 8 bases agree with TRBD2. This CDR3 is built from 15 residues. Trimming at V came to 6 bases and at J to 1 base, leaving 6 bases not matched to a gene. Germline CDR1 reads MNHEY; CDR2 reads SVGAGI. The CDR3 DNA sequence: TGTGCCAGCAGAACCTTGACTAGCGGCACAGATACGCAGTATTTT. This translates into CASRTLTSGTDTQYF.

The chain joins TRBV6-5 to TRBJ2-7; D is possibly TRBD1 or TRBD2 (7 bases each). V was trimmed by 1 base and J by 1 base, leaving 14 bases between them. Germline CDR1 MNHEY, CDR2 SVGAGI. The CDR3 contains 16 residues. The CDR3, as DNA: TGTGCCAGCAGTTACTACGGGGGGACAGCGTCCTACGAGCAGTACTTC. Its translation: CASSYYGGTASYEQYF.

This chain connects TRBV5-4 to TRBJ2-5; unclear D gene. V was cut by 3 bases and J by 0 bases, with 21 bases left in between. This CDR3 has 18 residues. Germline CDR1 is SGHNT and CDR2 is YYREEE (reference sequence). CDR3 in amino acids: CASSSSGRLALYQETQYF. CDR3 bases: TGTGCCAGCAGCTCGAGTGGGCGTCTCGCTTTGTACCAAGAGACCCAGTACTTC.

CDR3 coding DNA: TGTGCCAGCATGCGCGAGGCGGCAGTCTATGGCTACACCTTC. Its translation: CASMREAAVYGYTF. The chain carries TRBV6-6 and TRBJ1-2; D is ambiguous. The germline V gene has CDR1 MNHNY and CDR2 SVGAGI (reference sequence). Trimming took 7 bases from V and 4 from J, leaving 16 bases between them. This CDR3 has 14 residues.

V and J are TRBV29-1 and TRBJ1-1; D is unclear. This CDR3 spans 11 amino acids. Trimming left V 3 bases short and J 10 bases short, with 12 bases between. Per germline, CDR1 SQVTM and CDR2 ANQGSEA. In DNA, the CDR3 is TGCAGCGTTGACCCGGGCCTGACAGCTTTCTTT. Protein sequence: CSVDPGLTAFF.

This clonotype was counted only a few times. The chain couples TRBV5-1 to TRBJ2-2; a weak D match, TRBD1 (6 bases). This CDR3 region has 14 residues. Trimming took off 3 bases at V and 7 bases at J, with 13 bases between the two ends. Germline CDR1 and CDR2: SGHRS and YFSETQ. The CDR3 DNA is TGCGCCAGCAGCTCGAGGGGGTCGGACGGGGAGCTGTTTTTT. It is translated as CASSSRGSDGELFF.

This clonotype was seen a handful of times. The rearrangement uses TRBV7-9 and TRBJ2-3; 13 bases are shared with TRBD2. The CDR3 covers 17 residues. The junction had 9 bases not matched to a gene; V was cut back by 5 bases and J by 4 bases. Germline V lookup: CDR1 SEHNR, CDR2 FQNEAQ (reference sequence). The CDR3: CASSHRRTSGSSDTQYF. The DNA of the CDR3 is TGTGCCAGCAGCCACCGGCGGACTAGCGGGAGCTCAGATACGCAGTATTTT.